This paragraph reports one T cell receptor (beta chain). Its antigen is currently unknown. The CDR3 contains 16 residues. Trimming cost V 2 bases and J 7 bases; bases outside gene matches: 12. Germline CDR1 and CDR2: SGHDT and YYEEEE. These data come from a study of regulatory T cells in long-lasting Graves disease. Study-level background: Newly diagnosed Graves' patients had taken antithyroid drugs under 3 months.

Overall study results and limits: When disease was persistent, TRBV28, TRBJ1-2 and TRBJ2-5 were the favored segments.

Combining iRepertoire HTBI primers with Arm-PCR of CDR3 regions, the authors built TCR beta libraries. In the original analysis: Sequenced samples collectively carried roughly 60 TRBV and approximately 15 TRBJ segments. TCRdb re-analysed the multiplex PCR reads in MiXCR, keeping a single row per CDR3 protein. The authors' filters were not applied to this entry. This sample has 550,000 to 600,000 distinct CDR3 sequences; 15% to 20% occur once, and the top ten carry more than 10%. Noted time point: newly diagnosed GD, antithyroid drugs for less than 3 months. PBMCs provided the RNA from which the TCR library was made. These data were also reused for a study on T cells in Graves' hyperthyroidism and ophthalmopathy. That report adds: In the first-round RT-PCR of the TCR CDR3, the HTBI primer set was used.

This chain joins TRBV5-6 and TRBJ2-1, with TRBD2 matching over 7 bases. The sequencing used peripheral blood mononuclear cells (PBMCs), collected at new diagnosis, from a patient treated with antithyroid drugs. This TCR derives from a man aged 18 to 29 with Graves disease. CDR3 protein: CASSFLRLAGVNEQFF. The CDR3 DNA reads as TGTGCCAGCAGCTTCCTACGACTAGCTGGTGTGAATGAGCAGTTCTTC.